The 2 T cell receptor beta chains below were found in one sample sequenced in a study of blood T cell repertoires in COVID-19. This table comes from immunoSEQ multiplex PCR, and its TCRdb copy is limited to in-frame clones, with some not included. Found here are 150,000 to 200,000 clones, 80% to 90% of them singletons; the top ten hold roughly a fifth. Material: peripheral blood. These receptors were obtained from a woman aged 80 or over with acute or convalescent COVID-19.

V and J are TRBV28 and TRBJ1-1, with D possibly being TRBD1 (6 bases). This CDR3 spans 15 amino acids. V was trimmed by 6 bases and J by 6 bases, leaving 20 bases between them. Germline CDR1 MDHEN, CDR2 SYDVKM. The CDR3 sequence is CASSLLTGLSAEAFF. DNA of the CDR3: TGTGCCAGCAGCCTTTTGACAGGATTGAGCGCTGAAGCTTTCTTT. Looking up the rest from reference TRBV28 and TRBJ1-1 gives the full variable domain: DVKVTQSSRYLVKRTGEKVFLECVQDMDHENMFWYRQDPGLGLRLIYFSYDVKMKEKGDIPEGYSVSREKKERFSLILESASTNQTSMYLCASSLLTGLSAEAFFGQGTRLTVV.

The chain combines TRBV18 with TRBJ2-7; 7 nucleotides agree with TRBD1. Unmatched junction bases numbered 14, after V lost 3 bases and J lost 0 bases. In germline, CDR1 is KGHSH, CDR2 LQKENI. The CDR3 is 18 residues long. DNA for the CDR3: TGTGCCAGCTCACCTACCATGATCCGACAGGGAAGCTCCTACGAGCAGTACTTC. Its translation is CASSPTMIRQGSSYEQYF.